The 11 T cell receptor beta chains listed next were all sequenced from one sample in a study of T cell repertoires in cytomegalovirus infection. In TCRdb, the reads were re-called with MiXCR into one record per CDR3 protein. The sample has about 210,000 distinct CDR3 sequences, around 6.4% seen once. Specimen: PBMCs. These receptors all stem from a human donor in good health (CMV status not recorded). Some clones in this sample may be carry-over from other donors' samples.

This clonotype was seen many times. The CDR3 region has the DNA TGTGCCAGCAGTTCCCACCCGGGTCTGGGGTACACCTTC. This codes for CASSSHPGLGYTF. V gene TRBV6-1 combines with J gene TRBJ1-2; D is ambiguous. CDR1 and CDR2 from the germline V gene are MNHNS and SASEGT. V dropped 5 bases and J dropped 11 bases, with 18 bases sitting between them. The CDR3 loop spans 13 amino acids.

Ten or more counts support this clonotype. The gene calls are TRBV29-1 and TRBJ2-7, with TRBD2 matching over 7 bases. CDR1 is SQVTM, CDR2 ANQGSEA, per germline. The V and J ends lost 5 bases and 3 bases, in that order; junction bases with no gene match: 7. The CDR3 spans 13 residues. The CDR3 bases are TGCAGCGTTCGGGAGGCCCCTGGCTACGAGCAGTACTTC. Translated: CSVREAPGYEQYF.

This clonotype was seen ten or more times. The chain uses TRBV29-1 and TRBJ2-1; 9 positions match TRBD1. The CDR3 is made up of 13 amino acids. Germline CDR1 reads SQVTM; CDR2 reads ANQGSEA. With 3 bases clipped from V and 5 bases from J, the junction kept 2 bases outside the gene matches. The CDR3 DNA sequence: TGCAGCGTTGAGCGGGACAGGGACAATGAGCAGTTCTTC. Its protein product is CSVERDRDNEQFF.

This clonotype was counted a few times. The V call is TRBV20-1, the J call TRBJ1-2; D might be TRBD1 (6 bases). Trimming cost V 6 bases and J 4 bases, with 18 bases left between them. The length of the CDR3 is 14 residues. Germline V gene data show CDR1 as DFQATT and CDR2 as SNEGSKA (reference sequence). CDR3 DNA: TGCAGTGCGCGGGGGGGGGCATCTGGCTATGGCTACACCTTC. Translation gives CSARGGASGYGYTF.

This clonotype has a count of ten or more. Sequence at one end of the junction differs from germline and may be a read error. The V gene is TRBV29-1, the J gene TRBJ2-6; D unresolved. In germline, CDR1 is SQVTM, CDR2 ANQGSEA. The CDR3 covers 16 residues. CDR3 bases: TGCAGCGCTGAAGATCGCCGGAACTCTGGGGCCAACGTCCTGACTTTC. This codes for CSAEDRRNSGANVLTF. The full variable domain, rest sourced from reference TRBV29-1 and TRBJ2-6, is SAVISQKPSRDICQRGTSLTIQCQVDSQVTMMFWYRQQPGQSLTLIATANQGSEATYESGFVIDKFPISRPNLTFSTLTVSNMSPEDSSIYLCSAEDRRNSGANVLTFGAGSRLTVL.

This clonotype has at least ten counts. The chain is built from TRBV19 and TRBJ2-2; D ambiguous. V dropped 4 bases and J dropped 0 bases, with 6 bases sitting between them. Germline V gene sequence: CDR1 LNHDA, CDR2 SQIVND (reference sequence). There are 14 residues in the CDR3. The CDR3 sequence: CASSTASNTGELFF. The CDR3 nucleotides are TGTGCCAGTAGTACAGCCTCGAACACCGGGGAGCTGTTTTTT.

In its sample, this clonotype was seen once. Mismatch with germline at one junction end may stem from a read error. The chain couples TRBV7-9 to TRBJ2-7; 9 bases map to TRBD1. The CDR3 totals 15 residues. Germline V gene lookup returns CDR1 SEHNR and CDR2 FQNEAQ (reference sequence). CDR3 sequence reads: CASSSTGTGTDEQCF. The CDR3 DNA follows: TGTGCCAGCAGCTCCACCGGGACAGGGACTGACGAGCAGTGCTTC.

At least ten counts were recorded for this clonotype. The chain joins TRBV28 to TRBJ2-5; 7 bases align to TRBD1. The CDR3 is 13 amino acids. Germline CDR1 reads MDHEN; CDR2 reads SYDVKM. J gave up 5 bases and V 5 bases, and 5 bases lay outside the gene matches. In DNA form, the CDR3 reads TGTGCCAGCAGTGCGACAGGGTTGGAGACCCAGTACTTC. It specifies CASSATGLETQYF.

This clonotype was observed at least ten times. The V gene is TRBV30, the J gene TRBJ1-1; the D gene is possibly TRBD1 (5 bases). The germline V gene encodes CDR1 GTSNPN and CDR2 SVGIG (reference sequence). Trimming removed 0 bases from V and 7 bases from J, with 15 bases in between. This CDR3 has 14 residues. This CDR3 is CAWSVTDPLGEAFF. CDR3 nucleotide sequence: TGTGCCTGGAGTGTGACAGACCCTTTAGGTGAAGCTTTCTTT.

This clonotype has a count of ten or more. The chain has TRBV6-2 or TRBV6-3 and TRBJ1-1; perhaps TRBD1 as D (6 bases). This CDR3 has 15 amino acids. Germline CDR1 and CDR2: MNHEY and SVGEGT. V gave up 2 bases and J gave up 0 bases, with 10 bases separating them. CDR3: CASSYRGGVNTEAFF. The CDR3, as DNA: TGTGCCAGCAGTTACAGGGGGGGAGTGAACACTGAAGCTTTCTTT.

This clonotype has at least ten counts. This rearrangement joins TRBV7-2 to TRBJ2-5, with D possibly being TRBD1 (6 bases). The CDR3 runs to 13 residues. Trimming took 3 bases from V and 4 from J, leaving 9 bases between them. The germline gives CDR1 SGHTA, CDR2 FQGNSA. This CDR3 is CASSLGAPETQYF. In nucleotides, the CDR3 is TGTGCCAGCAGCTTGGGGGCACCAGAGACCCAGTACTTC.